Following are 12 T cell receptor beta chains from one sample sequenced in a study of shared clonotypes between healthy human individuals. Profiled with immunoSEQ multiplex PCR; TCRdb holds only in-frame clones, not every one. Among about 1,800,000 clones listed, approximately 94% were seen once. Naive CD8 cells were CD45RO-negative, positively selected for CCR7, excluding terminally differentiated effector memory CD45RA+ cells. The sequenced sample consisted of naive CD8+ T cells sorted from blood. The source is a man between 18 and 35 years old in good health.

The chain has TRBV25-1 and TRBJ2-5; a possible D gene is TRBD2 (6 bases). Germline lookup yields CDR1 MGHDK and CDR2 SYGVNS. V shed 0 bases and J shed 3 bases, with 17 bases lying between them. The CDR3 consists of 17 residues. CDR3 sequence: CASSEYGAGSWEETQYF. CDR3 coding DNA: TGTGCCAGCAGTGAATATGGGGCCGGGAGTTGGGAAGAGACCCAGTACTTC.

V usage is TRBV25-1 and J usage is TRBJ1-6; D is unresolved. V lost 5 bases and J lost 10, with 9 bases in between. Germline CDR1 MGHDK, CDR2 SYGVNS. This CDR3 has 12 residues. DNA for the CDR3: TGTGCCAGCAGTTCAAGTTGGTCACCCCTCCACTTT. Its translation is CASSSSWSPLHF.

The chain links TRBV28 to TRBJ2-7; D unresolved. CDR3 length: 12 residues. Germline V CDR1 and CDR2: MDHEN, SYDVKM. V was cut by 3 bases and J by 5 bases, with 8 bases left in between. The CDR3 region has the DNA TGTGCCAGCAGTTTTACCCTTGACGAGCAGTACTTC. Its protein is CASSFTLDEQYF.

The rearrangement links TRBV27 to TRBJ2-1, with 8 nucleotides matching TRBD1. J lost 9 bases, V lost 5 bases, and 9 bases had no gene match. The CDR3 spans 14 residues. CDR1 is MNHEY, CDR2 SMNVEV, per germline (reference sequence). For the CDR3, the DNA is TGTGCCAGCAGTCCTGGACAGGGAGTGGGTGAGCAGTTCTTC. Amino acids: CASSPGQGVGEQFF.

The chain employs TRBV28 and TRBJ1-5; D is unclear. Deletions cut 6 bases from V and 8 bases from J, with 11 bases between. Germline lookup yields CDR1 MDHEN and CDR2 SYDVKM. This CDR3 comprises 12 residues. Here the CDR3 reads CASRVPGEPQHF. The CDR3 DNA sequence: TGTGCCAGCAGAGTCCCCGGTGAGCCCCAGCATTTT.

V gene TRBV6-5 combines with J gene TRBJ2-2; D call uncertain. Trimming stripped 3 bases from V and 6 bases from J, with 14 bases between. The CDR3 is 15 residues long. Germline lookup yields CDR1 MNHEY and CDR2 SVGAGI. CDR3 in DNA: TGTGCCAGCAGTTATTCCTCACTAAGTTCCGGGGAGCTGTTTTTT. This codes for CASSYSSLSSGELFF.

In its sample, this clone was seen once. This sequence joins TRBV7-9 and TRBJ2-1, with D unresolved. The CDR3 consists of 14 residues. Trimming removed 1 base from V and 5 bases from J, with 9 bases in between. The germline V gene encodes CDR1 SEHNR and CDR2 FQNEAQ (reference sequence). The CDR3 coding sequence is TGTGCCAGCAGCTTAGTAGGGAAAAACAATGAGCAGTTCTTC. This translates into CASSLVGKNNEQFF.

The V and J genes are TRBV4-1 and TRBJ1-1; D remains ambiguous. V lost 0 bases and J lost 4, with 9 bases in between. CDR3 length equals 14 residues. Per germline, CDR1 MGHRA and CDR2 YSYEKL. This CDR3 reads CASSQDVRSTEAFF. CDR3 nucleotides: TGCGCCAGCAGCCAAGACGTGAGGAGCACTGAAGCTTTCTTT.

The V gene is TRBV15, the J gene TRBJ1-2; D is perhaps TRBD1 (5 bases). Germline-derived CDR1 and CDR2 are LNHNV and YYDKDF (reference sequence). V lost 1 base and J 2 bases, leaving 11 bases between the germline ends. The CDR3 extends over 15 amino acids. The CDR3 is CATSRVLGDNYGYTF. CDR3 in DNA: TGTGCCACCAGCAGAGTACTTGGGGACAACTATGGCTACACCTTC.

The V and J genes are TRBV2 and TRBJ1-6; possibly TRBD1 for D (5 bases). The CDR3 spans 13 residues. V shed 1 base and J shed 14 bases, with 12 bases lying between them. Germline CDR1 SNHLY, CDR2 FYNNEI. In DNA, the CDR3 is TGTGCCAGCAGTGAAGGGGGCGAATCTTCCCTCCACTTT. Its translation is CASSEGGESSLHF.

The chain links TRBV2 to TRBJ1-1; D is uncertain. Per germline, CDR1 SNHLY and CDR2 FYNNEI. This CDR3 region has 13 residues. V lost 8 bases to trimming and J lost 1 base, with 11 bases between them. This CDR3 is CASRDIPNTEAFF. The CDR3 nucleotides are TGTGCCAGCCGGGATATCCCGAACACTGAAGCTTTCTTT.

Remarks on this clone: The identical CDR3 is also encoded by other nucleotide sequences in the sample. The J gene is TRBJ2-7, the V gene TRBV7-9, with D possibly called TRBD1 or TRBD2 (5 bases each). V lost 3 bases to trimming and J lost 2 bases, with 8 bases between them. The germline gives CDR1 SEHNR, CDR2 FQNEAQ (reference sequence). The CDR3 runs to 13 residues. The CDR3 sequence: CASSLRGPYEQYF. The CDR3 DNA follows: TGTGCCAGCAGCTTGAGGGGACCCTACGAGCAGTACTTC.